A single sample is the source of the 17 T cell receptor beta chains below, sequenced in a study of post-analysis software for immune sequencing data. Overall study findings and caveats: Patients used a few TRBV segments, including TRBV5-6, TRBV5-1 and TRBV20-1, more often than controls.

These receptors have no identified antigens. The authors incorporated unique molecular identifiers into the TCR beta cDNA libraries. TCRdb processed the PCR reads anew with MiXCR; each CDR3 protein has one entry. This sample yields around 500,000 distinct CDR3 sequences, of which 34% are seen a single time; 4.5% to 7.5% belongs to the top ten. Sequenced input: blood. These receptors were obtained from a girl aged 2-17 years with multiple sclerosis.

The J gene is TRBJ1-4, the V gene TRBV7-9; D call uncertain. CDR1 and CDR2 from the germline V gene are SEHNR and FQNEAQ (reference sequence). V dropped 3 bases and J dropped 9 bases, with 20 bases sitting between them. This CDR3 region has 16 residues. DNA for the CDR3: TGTGCCAGCAGCTTCATTCCCCCCAGAGAAGGGAAAAAACTGTTTTTT. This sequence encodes CASSFIPPREGKKLFF.

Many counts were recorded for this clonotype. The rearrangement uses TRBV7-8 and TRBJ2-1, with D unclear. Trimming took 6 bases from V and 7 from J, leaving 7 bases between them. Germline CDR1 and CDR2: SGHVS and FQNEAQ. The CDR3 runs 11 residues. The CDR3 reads CASRTLNEQFF. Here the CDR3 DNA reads TGTGCCAGCAGGACCCTTAATGAGCAGTTCTTC.

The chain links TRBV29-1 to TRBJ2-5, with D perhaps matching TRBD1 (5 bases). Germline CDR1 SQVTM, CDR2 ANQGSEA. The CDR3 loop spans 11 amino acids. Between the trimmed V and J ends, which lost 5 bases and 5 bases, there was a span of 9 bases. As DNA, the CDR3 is TGCAGCGTTCTGAAGGGGGAGACCCAGTACTTC. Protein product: CSVLKGETQYF. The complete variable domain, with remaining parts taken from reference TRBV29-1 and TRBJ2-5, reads SAVISQKPSRDICQRGTSLTIQCQVDSQVTMMFWYRQQPGQSLTLIATANQGSEATYESGFVIDKFPISRPNLTFSTLTVSNMSPEDSSIYLCSVLKGETQYFGPGTRLLVL.

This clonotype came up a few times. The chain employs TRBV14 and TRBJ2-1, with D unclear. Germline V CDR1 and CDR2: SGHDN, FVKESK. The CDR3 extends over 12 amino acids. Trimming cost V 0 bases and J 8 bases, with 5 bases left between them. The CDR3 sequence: CASSQDPYEQFF. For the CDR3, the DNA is TGTGCCAGCAGCCAAGATCCATATGAGCAGTTCTTC.

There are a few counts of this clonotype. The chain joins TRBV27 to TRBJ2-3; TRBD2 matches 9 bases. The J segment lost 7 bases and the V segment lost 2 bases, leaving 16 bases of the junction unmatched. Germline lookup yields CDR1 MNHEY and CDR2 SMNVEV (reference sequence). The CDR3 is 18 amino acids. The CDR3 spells CASSLRGGTSGRINTQYF. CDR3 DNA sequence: TGTGCCAGCAGTTTAAGGGGGGGCACTAGCGGGCGAATTAATACGCAGTATTTT.

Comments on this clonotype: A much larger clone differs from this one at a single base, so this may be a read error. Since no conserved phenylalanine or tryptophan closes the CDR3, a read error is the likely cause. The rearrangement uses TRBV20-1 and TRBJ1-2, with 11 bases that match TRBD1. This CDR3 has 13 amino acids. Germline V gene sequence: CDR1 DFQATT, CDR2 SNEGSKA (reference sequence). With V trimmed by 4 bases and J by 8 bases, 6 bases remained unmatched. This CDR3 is CSANGQGALGYTC. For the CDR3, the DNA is TGCAGTGCTAACGGACAGGGGGCCTTGGGCTACACCTGC.

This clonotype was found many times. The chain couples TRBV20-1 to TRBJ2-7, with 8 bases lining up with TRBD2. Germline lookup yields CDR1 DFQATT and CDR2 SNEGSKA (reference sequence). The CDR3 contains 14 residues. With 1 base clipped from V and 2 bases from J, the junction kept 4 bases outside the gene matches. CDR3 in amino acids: CSARVAGITYEQYF. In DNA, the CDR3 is TGCAGTGCTAGAGTAGCGGGGATTACCTACGAGCAGTACTTC.

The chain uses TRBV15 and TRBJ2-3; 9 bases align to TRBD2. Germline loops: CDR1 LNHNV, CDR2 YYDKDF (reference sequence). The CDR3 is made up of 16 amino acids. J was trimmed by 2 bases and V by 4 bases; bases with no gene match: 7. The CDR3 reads CATSTWAGGPTDTQYF. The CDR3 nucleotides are TGTGCCACCAGCACCTGGGCGGGGGGGCCCACAGATACGCAGTATTTT.

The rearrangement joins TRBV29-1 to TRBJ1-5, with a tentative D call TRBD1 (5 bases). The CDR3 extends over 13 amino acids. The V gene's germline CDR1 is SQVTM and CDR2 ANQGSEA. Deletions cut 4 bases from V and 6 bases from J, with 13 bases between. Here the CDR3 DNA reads TGCAGCGTTGGGGCGGCAGGGAGTCAGCCCCAGCATTTT. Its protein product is CSVGAAGSQPQHF.

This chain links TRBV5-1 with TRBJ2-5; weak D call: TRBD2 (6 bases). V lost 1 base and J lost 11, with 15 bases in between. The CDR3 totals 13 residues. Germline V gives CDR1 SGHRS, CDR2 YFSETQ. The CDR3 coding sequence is TGCGCCAGCAGCTTGACCCCCACGGGGGAGCAGTACTTC. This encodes CASSLTPTGEQYF.

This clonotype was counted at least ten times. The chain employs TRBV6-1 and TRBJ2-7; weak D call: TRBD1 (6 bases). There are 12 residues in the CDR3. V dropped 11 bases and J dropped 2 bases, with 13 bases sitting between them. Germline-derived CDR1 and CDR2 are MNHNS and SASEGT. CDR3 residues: CASRDTAYEQYF. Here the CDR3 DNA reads TGTGCCTCCCGGGACACCGCCTACGAGCAGTACTTC.

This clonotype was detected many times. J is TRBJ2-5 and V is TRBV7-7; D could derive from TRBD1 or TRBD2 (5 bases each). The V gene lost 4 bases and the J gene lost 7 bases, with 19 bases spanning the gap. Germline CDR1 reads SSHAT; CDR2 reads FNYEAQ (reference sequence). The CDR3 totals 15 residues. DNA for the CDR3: TGTGCCAGCAGCTCCACCGGGACCTCTTCCGGGACCCAGTACTTC. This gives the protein CASSSTGTSSGTQYF.

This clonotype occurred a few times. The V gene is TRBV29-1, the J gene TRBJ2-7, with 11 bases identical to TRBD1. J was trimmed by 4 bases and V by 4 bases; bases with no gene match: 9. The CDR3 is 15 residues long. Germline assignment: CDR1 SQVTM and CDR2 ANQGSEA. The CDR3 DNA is TGCAGCGTTGCCGGGACAGGGGGTTCCGTATACGAGCAGTACTTC. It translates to CSVAGTGGSVYEQYF.

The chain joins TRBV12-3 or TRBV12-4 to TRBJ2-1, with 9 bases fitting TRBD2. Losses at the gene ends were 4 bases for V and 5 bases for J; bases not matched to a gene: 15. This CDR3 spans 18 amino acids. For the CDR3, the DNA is TGTGCCAGCAGTTCCCTACAAGCTGGCGGGGGGGGTAACAATGAGCAGTTCTTC. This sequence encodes CASSSLQAGGGGNNEQFF.

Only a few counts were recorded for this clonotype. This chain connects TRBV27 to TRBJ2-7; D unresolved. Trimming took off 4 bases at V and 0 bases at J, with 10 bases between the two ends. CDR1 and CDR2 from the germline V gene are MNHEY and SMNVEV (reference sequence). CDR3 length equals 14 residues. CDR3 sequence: CASSSPLNSYEQYF. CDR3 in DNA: TGTGCCAGCAGTTCACCCCTAAACTCCTACGAGCAGTACTTC.

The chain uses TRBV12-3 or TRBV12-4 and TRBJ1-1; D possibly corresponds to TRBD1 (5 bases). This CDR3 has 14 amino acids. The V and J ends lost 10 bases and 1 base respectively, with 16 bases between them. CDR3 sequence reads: CATCPGRTNTEAFF. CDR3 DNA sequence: TGTGCCACATGCCCAGGGAGAACGAACACTGAAGCTTTCTTT.

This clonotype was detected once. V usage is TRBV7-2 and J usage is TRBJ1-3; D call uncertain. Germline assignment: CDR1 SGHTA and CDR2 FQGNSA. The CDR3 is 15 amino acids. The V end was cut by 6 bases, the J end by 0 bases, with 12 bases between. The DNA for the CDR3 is TGTGCCAGCAGGCGCGGACCCAGCTCTGGAAACACCATATATTTT. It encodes CASRRGPSSGNTIYF. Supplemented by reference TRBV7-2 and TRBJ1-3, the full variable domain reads GAGVSQSPSNKVTEKGKDVELRCDPISGHTALYWYRQSLGQGLEFLIYFQGNSAPDKSGLPSDRFSAERTGGSVSTLTIQRTQQEDSAVYLCASRRGPSSGNTIYFGEGSWLTVV.